This passage covers 24 T cell receptor beta chains from one sample sequenced in a study of T cell repertoires in ileal Crohn's disease. Produced via immunoSEQ multiplex PCR; TCRdb's table is partial and in-frame only. The repertoire includes about 1,400 clones, roughly 85% of them detected once, and roughly an eighth sits in the top ten. The sample was ileal tissue. The receptors here all came from an adult with Crohn's disease.

The chain employs TRBV2 and TRBJ1-2; 9 nucleotides line up with TRBD1. Germline V lookup: CDR1 SNHLY, CDR2 FYNNEI. The CDR3 has 13 amino acids. Losses at the gene ends were 5 bases for V and 10 bases for J; bases not matched to a gene: 8. CDR3 region: CASSSGTGSLYTF. The CDR3 DNA is TGTGCCAGCAGTTCCGGGACAGGGTCCCTCTACACCTTC.

V and J are TRBV7-2 and TRBJ1-1; TRBD1 matches 8 bases. The germline V gene has CDR1 SGHTA and CDR2 FQGNSA. Trimming cost V 5 bases and J 11 bases; bases outside gene matches: 7. This CDR3 is built from 12 residues. This chain's CDR3 is CASSTRQGHAFF. CDR3 bases: TGTGCCAGCAGCACTCGACAGGGGCATGCTTTCTTT. Drawing the rest from reference TRBV7-2 and TRBJ1-1, the complete variable domain is GAGVSQSPSNKVTEKGKDVELRCDPISGHTALYWYRQSLGQGLEFLIYFQGNSAPDKSGLPSDRFSAERTGGSVSTLTIQRTQQEDSAVYLCASSTRQGHAFFGQGTRLTVV.

The J gene is TRBJ2-3, the V gene TRBV5-4; possible D gene TRBD1, 5 bases. Germline values: CDR1 SGHNT, CDR2 YYREEE (reference sequence). Trimming removed 0 bases from V and 6 bases from J, with 14 bases in between. The CDR3 extends over 15 amino acids. This CDR3 is CASSLEGVKRDTQYF. The CDR3 coding sequence is TGTGCCAGCAGCTTGGAAGGGGTAAAAAGGGATACGCAGTATTTT.

The chain links TRBV5-1 to TRBJ1-2; TRBD1 might be the D (6 bases). Germline loops: CDR1 SGHRS, CDR2 YFSETQ. The CDR3 runs 14 residues. V was pared by 1 base and J by 8 bases, with 15 bases between. As DNA, the CDR3 is TGCGCCAGCAGCTTGTCCGACAGGACGGGCGGCTACACCTTC. It yields the protein CASSLSDRTGGYTF.

The chain is built from TRBV27 and TRBJ2-1; D is perhaps TRBD2 (6 bases). There are 15 residues in the CDR3. V was cut by 2 bases and J by 1 base, with 9 bases left in between. The germline V gene has CDR1 MNHEY and CDR2 SMNVEV (reference sequence). Here the CDR3 reads CASSLRAGSYNEQFF. For the CDR3, the DNA is TGTGCCAGCAGTTTAAGGGCGGGATCCTACAATGAGCAGTTCTTC.

The chain carries TRBV5-8 and TRBJ1-4; the match to TRBD1 covers 8 bases. V shed 4 bases and J 8 bases; nucleotides not matched to a gene: 10. The CDR3 is made up of 15 amino acids. Germline assignment: CDR1 SGHTS and CDR2 YDEGEE. CDR3 residues: CASSHTRQGTEKLFF. The CDR3 bases are TGTGCCAGCAGCCACACCCGACAGGGGACCGAAAAACTGTTTTTT.

This chain links TRBV14 with TRBJ1-6; 7 bases fit TRBD1. After removal of 0 bases from V and 9 bases from J, the junction contained 2 bases not matched to a gene. Germline V gene lookup returns CDR1 SGHDN and CDR2 FVKESK. This CDR3 has 14 amino acids. The CDR3 DNA reads as TGTGCCAGCAGCCAAGACAGGGGGTCTTCACCCCTCCACTTT. Protein product: CASSQDRGSSPLHF.

This clone appeared once. CDR3 DNA: TGCGCCAGCAGCTTAGGGGGTAAGGACACTGAAGCTTTCTTT. Encoded protein: CASSLGGKDTEAFF. The rearrangement uses TRBV5-1 and TRBJ1-1, with D perhaps TRBD1 (6 bases). The CDR3 spans 14 residues. The V end was cut by 2 bases, the J end by 3 bases, with 11 bases between. CDR1 is SGHRS and CDR2 is YFSETQ in the germline V gene.

CDR3 region: CAWRGDTHEQYF. Here the CDR3 DNA reads TGTGCCTGGAGGGGGGACACTCACGAGCAGTACTTC. The genes are TRBV30 and TRBJ2-5; a possible D gene is TRBD1 (6 bases). Matching the DNA end better, TRBJ2-7 makes the J call doubtful. The CDR3 is 12 residues long. CDR1 and CDR2 (germline): GTSNPN, SVGIG (reference sequence).

The rearrangement links TRBV7-8 to TRBJ1-2; D not resolved. Trimming took off 2 bases at V and 0 bases at J, with 16 bases between the two ends. Looked up from germline, CDR1 is SGHVS and CDR2 is FQNEAQ. This CDR3 region has 17 residues. In DNA form, the CDR3 reads TGTGCCAGCAGCTTAAATCGTCGGGAAATAGCTAACTATGGCTACACCTTC. Translating gives CASSLNRREIANYGYTF.

The chain carries TRBV30 and TRBJ2-7; 7 bases line up with TRBD2. J gave up 7 bases and V 1 base, and 10 bases lay outside the gene matches. CDR3 length: 14 residues. CDR1 GTSNPN and CDR2 SVGIG come from the germline V gene (reference sequence). CDR3 residues: CAWSELAISGEQYF. The CDR3 nucleotides are TGTGCCTGGAGTGAACTAGCGATCAGTGGGGAGCAGTACTTC.

This clone showed up just once. This chain links TRBV19 with TRBJ1-2; the match to TRBD1 covers 7 bases. The V and J ends lost 6 bases and 1 base, in that order; junction bases with no gene match: 5. The germline V gene encodes CDR1 LNHDA and CDR2 SQIVND (reference sequence). This CDR3 is 14 amino acids long. The CDR3 region is CASRRTGVNYGYTF. CDR3 DNA: TGTGCCAGTAGAAGAACAGGGGTTAACTATGGCTACACCTTC.

This clone occurred a few times. V usage is TRBV7-8 and J usage is TRBJ1-5, with D unclear. This CDR3 is built from 12 residues. Germline V lookup: CDR1 SGHVS, CDR2 FQNEAQ. Trimming stripped 1 base from V and 9 bases from J, with 7 bases between. The CDR3 protein is CASSLDRGPQHF. For the CDR3, the DNA is TGTGCCAGCAGCTTAGATCGAGGGCCCCAGCATTTT. Together with reference TRBV7-8 and TRBJ1-5, the CDR3 gives the full variable domain: GAGVSQSPRYKVAKRGQDVALRCDPISGHVSLFWYQQALGQGPEFLTYFQNEAQLDKSGLPSDRFFAERPEGSVSTLKIQRTQQEDSAVYLCASSLDRGPQHFGDGTRLSIL.

The chain recombines TRBV4-3 with TRBJ1-2; 12 bases are a match to TRBD1. J lost 6 bases, V lost 0 bases, and 8 bases had no gene match. The CDR3 sequence is 17 residues long. The germline V gene has CDR1 LGHNA and CDR2 YSLEER. Here the CDR3 reads CASSQDGTGGTTDGYTF. CDR3 nucleotides: TGCGCCAGCAGCCAAGACGGGACAGGGGGCACGACGGATGGCTACACCTTC.

CDR3: CASSEGGEGAYEQYF. CDR3 nucleotide sequence: TGTGCCAGCAGCGAAGGAGGGGAGGGGGCCTACGAGCAGTACTTC. The chain carries TRBV6-6 and TRBJ2-7, with a tentative D call TRBD2 (7 bases). Per germline, CDR1 MNHNY and CDR2 SVGAGI (reference sequence). Trimming took 6 bases from V and 2 from J, leaving 17 bases between them. The CDR3 covers 15 residues.

CDR3 in DNA: TGCGCCAGCAGCCAAGAGACCGGACTGAACTACGAGCAGTACTTC. It codes for CASSQETGLNYEQYF. J is TRBJ2-7 and V is TRBV4-1, with a tentative D call TRBD2 (5 bases). Germline-derived CDR1 and CDR2 are MGHRA and YSYEKL. V lost 0 bases and J lost 3, with 12 bases in between. This CDR3 contains 15 residues.

This chain links TRBV5-6 with TRBJ2-4; 9 bases are shared with TRBD1. The germline V gene encodes CDR1 SGHDT and CDR2 YYEEEE. The CDR3 runs 15 residues. V shed 4 bases and J 7 bases; nucleotides not matched to a gene: 9. The CDR3 DNA reads as TGTGCCAGCAGCCAAATCCGGGACAGGGTCAACATTCAGTACTTC. Translated, it gives CASSQIRDRVNIQYF.

This clone has only a few counts. The chain uses TRBV5-5 and TRBJ2-5; D is unresolved. This CDR3 is 14 amino acids long. Germline CDR1 reads SGHKS; CDR2 reads YYEKEE (reference sequence). Trimming shortened V by 2 bases and J by 5 bases, and 13 bases separated the two germline ends. CDR3 residues: CASSFFVAFETQYF. The CDR3 nucleotides read TGTGCCAGCAGCTTCTTCGTGGCTTTTGAGACCCAGTACTTC.

The chain has TRBV11-3 and TRBJ2-1; 8 positions match TRBD2. The CDR3 runs to 15 residues. V was clipped by 5 bases and J by 2 bases; unmatched bases: 5. From germline, CDR1 is SGHNT and CDR2 YENEEA. CDR3 amino acids: CASSRGGKPYNEQFF. The CDR3 nucleotides read TGTGCCAGCAGCCGGGGGGGTAAACCCTACAATGAGCAGTTCTTC.

The count of this clone is one. Here the CDR3 reads CASRGDSYNEQFF. Written as DNA, the CDR3 is TGTGCCAGCAGAGGGGACAGTTACAATGAGCAGTTCTTC. The chain is built from TRBV2 and TRBJ2-1; 7 bases line up with TRBD1. The junction had 3 bases not matched to a gene; V was cut back by 6 bases and J by 4 bases. The CDR3 sequence is 13 residues long. Germline CDR1 and CDR2: SNHLY and FYNNEI. Looking up the rest from reference TRBV2 and TRBJ2-1 gives the full variable domain: EPEVTQTPSHQVTQMGQEVILRCVPISNHLYFYWYRQILGQKVEFLVSFYNNEISEKSEIFDDQFSVERPDGSNFTLKIRSTKLEDSAMYFCASRGDSYNEQFFGPGTRLTVL.

The chain links TRBV5-4 to TRBJ2-5; 7 bases are a match to TRBD2. The trim removed 9 bases at V and 5 bases at J, leaving 13 bases unmatched. Germline CDR1 is SGHNT and CDR2 is YYREEE (reference sequence). This CDR3 is built from 14 residues. CDR3 DNA sequence: TGTGCCACTACCCTTAAGGGAGGGCGTGAGACCCAGTACTTC. It yields the protein CATTLKGGRETQYF. Complete variable domain (other parts from reference TRBV5-4 and TRBJ2-5): ETGVTQSPTHLIKTRGQQVTLRCSSQSGHNTVSWYQQALGQGPQFIFQYYREEENGRGNFPPRFSGLQFPNYSSELNVNALELDDSALYLCATTLKGGRETQYFGPGTRLLVL.

Comments on this clone: A read error may account for a junction end that differs from germline. V gene TRBV7-7 combines with J gene TRBJ2-1; 15 nucleotides match TRBD2. This CDR3 contains 17 residues. Germline CDR1 is SSHAT and CDR2 is FNYEAQ (reference sequence). The CDR3 nucleotides are TGTGCTAGCAGCCCCGGACTAGCGGGAGGGCACGGTCATGAGCAGTTCTTC. Its protein is CASSPGLAGGHGHEQFF.

This chain joins TRBV5-6 and TRBJ2-7, with TRBD1 identical over 9 bases. Germline V gives CDR1 SGHDT, CDR2 YYEEEE. V gave up 0 bases and J gave up 5 bases; unmatched junction bases: 9. CDR3 length: 16 amino acids. Here the CDR3 DNA reads TGTGCCAGCAGCTTGGTTCCCGGGACAGGGTTCAACGAGCAGTACTTC. Amino acid sequence: CASSLVPGTGFNEQYF.

The sample holds a few counts of this clone. This chain uses TRBV4-1 with TRBJ2-1, with unresolved D. The ends were cut back, 1 base at V and 0 bases at J, with 7 bases in the middle. Germline lookup yields CDR1 MGHRA and CDR2 YSYEKL. The CDR3 length is 15 residues. The CDR3 coding sequence is TGCGCCAGCAGCCAAGTGGTGAGCTCCTACAATGAGCAGTTCTTC. This sequence encodes CASSQVVSSYNEQFF.